Detailed here is one TCR beta chain. Its cognate antigen is unknown. CD45RO-negative CD8 cells positively selected for CCR7 made up the naive population, which excluded terminally differentiated effector memory CD45RA+ cells. These data belong to a study of shared clonotypes between healthy human individuals. Whole-study findings and limits: Clonotypes which were not shared had lower generation probabilities than clonotypes that all four donors shared.

Germline CDR1 reads MGHRA; CDR2 reads YSYEKL. This CDR3 has 14 amino acids. V was pared by 4 bases and J by 0 bases, with 4 bases between. Sequenced by immunoSEQ multiplex PCR; TCRdb stores in-frame clones only, minus some. In the table there are roughly 570,000 clones, 95% to 98% of which are singletons. The sample comprised naive CD8+ T cells sorted from blood. The source is a man between 25 and 39 years old in good health. The rearrangement links TRBV4-1 to TRBJ2-6; D ambiguous. The CDR3 DNA is TGCGCCAGCAGCCGGTACTCTGGGGCCAACGTCCTGACTTTC. Protein: CASSRYSGANVLTF.